Listed below are T cell receptor beta chains from one sample, sequenced in a study of T-cell memory formation after mild COVID-19. TCRdb reanalysed the 5' RACE reads using MiXCR and keeps one entry per CDR3 protein. The data show roughly 120,000 distinct CDR3 sequences, 22% seen once. Material: PBMCs or a T cell subset sorted from them (not recorded which). Receptors were obtained from a man aged 18 to 30 who had mild COVID-19 (a few samples of this study predate the infection). Cell type and time point are not known. The CDR3 runs from the conserved cysteine through the conserved F or W. The order of the fields is J gene, D gene, V gene, clone size, CDR3 DNA, CDR3 protein. D genes are given only for firm matches. A row's size may be missing; if present it is once, few, many or a size class.

j_gene: TRBJ2-3; d_gene: .; v_gene: TRBV7-9; abundance: few; CDR3nt: TGTGCCAGCAGCTCTCCTGCATACACAGATACGCAGTATTTT; CDR3aa: CASSSPAYTDTQYF
j_gene: TRBJ1-2; d_gene: .; v_gene: TRBV27; abundance: .; CDR3nt: TGTGCCAGCAGCCCCCACCGCAGGGCGAACTATGGCTACACCTTC; CDR3aa: CASSPHRRANYGYTF
j_gene: TRBJ2-5; d_gene: .; v_gene: TRBV6-5; abundance: few; CDR3nt: TGTGCCAGCAGTTACGGGGCCTCACTAGGGAGACAAGAGACCCAGTACTTC; CDR3aa: CASSYGASLGRQETQYF
j_gene: TRBJ1-4; d_gene: TRBD1; v_gene: TRBV5-1; abundance: .; CDR3nt: TGCGCCAGCAGCTTTTACAGGGGCGAAAATGAAAAACTGTTTTTT; CDR3aa: CASSFYRGENEKLFF
j_gene: TRBJ2-7; d_gene: .; v_gene: TRBV12-3/TRBV12-4; abundance: .; CDR3nt: TGTGCCAGCAGTTTGGAGGGGAGCTCCTACGAGCAGTACTTC; CDR3aa: CASSLEGSSYEQYF
j_gene: TRBJ2-5; d_gene: TRBD2; v_gene: TRBV6-2/TRBV6-3; abundance: few; CDR3nt: TGTGCCAGCAGTTCGGCGGGGGGAGAGACCCAGTACTTC; CDR3aa: CASSSAGGETQYF
j_gene: TRBJ1-2; d_gene: TRBD1; v_gene: TRBV6-5; abundance: .; CDR3nt: TGTGCCAGCAGTACGACAGGGGTCGGCTACACCTTC; CDR3aa: CASSTTGVGYTF
j_gene: TRBJ2-1; d_gene: .; v_gene: TRBV2; abundance: many; CDR3nt: TGTGCAAAGGGAGGGGGGGCCGAAGAGCAGTTCTTC; CDR3aa: CAKGGGAEEQFF
j_gene: TRBJ2-6; d_gene: TRBD1; v_gene: TRBV5-1; abundance: .; CDR3nt: TGCGCCAGCAGCAGGGACAGGACCTTCTCTGGGGCCAACGTCCTGACTTTC; CDR3aa: CASSRDRTFSGANVLTF
j_gene: TRBJ1-2; d_gene: TRBD1; v_gene: TRBV7-9; abundance: .; CDR3nt: TGTGCCAGCAGCCGGGACAGCCACTTTCGTAACTATGGCTACACCTTC; CDR3aa: CASSRDSHFRNYGYTF
j_gene: TRBJ2-1; d_gene: TRBD2; v_gene: TRBV10-3; abundance: .; CDR3nt: TGTGCCATCAGTGAGTCTGGCGGGGGGGCGAATGAGCAGTTCTTC; CDR3aa: CAISESGGGANEQFF
j_gene: TRBJ2-2; d_gene: TRBD1; v_gene: TRBV7-8; abundance: .; CDR3nt: TGTGCCAGCAGCTTGGGACAGTCGAACACCGGGGAGCTGTTTTTT; CDR3aa: CASSLGQSNTGELFF
j_gene: TRBJ2-1; d_gene: .; v_gene: TRBV30; abundance: few; CDR3nt: TGTGCCTGTACGGGACGGAGCTACAATGAGCAGTTCTTC; CDR3aa: CACTGRSYNEQFF
j_gene: TRBJ1-4; d_gene: .; v_gene: TRBV14; abundance: .; CDR3nt: TGTGCCAGCAGCATCCGGACAGACAGAAAACTGTTTTTT; CDR3aa: CASSIRTDRKLFF
j_gene: TRBJ2-1; d_gene: .; v_gene: TRBV7-9; abundance: few; CDR3nt: TGTGCCAGCAGCCAAAGCAGGGGCTTTTACCATGAGCAGTTCTTC; CDR3aa: CASSQSRGFYHEQFF
j_gene: TRBJ2-3; d_gene: TRBD2; v_gene: TRBV18; abundance: few; CDR3nt: TGTGCCAGCTCGCCAAGACTAGCGGGGTTGACAGATACGCAGTATTTT; CDR3aa: CASSPRLAGLTDTQYF
j_gene: TRBJ2-2; d_gene: .; v_gene: TRBV7-6; abundance: few; CDR3nt: TGTGCCAGCAGCTTAGTAGAGGGCAGGCATTATGGGGACACCGGGGAGCTGTTTTTT; CDR3aa: CASSLVEGRHYGDTGELFF
j_gene: TRBJ2-6; d_gene: .; v_gene: TRBV15; abundance: few; CDR3nt: TGTGCCACCAGCGGGGCCTTTGTTAGGGCCAACGTCCTGACTTTC; CDR3aa: CATSGAFVRANVLTF
j_gene: TRBJ2-7; d_gene: TRBD1; v_gene: TRBV12-3/TRBV12-4; abundance: few; CDR3nt: TGTGCCAGCAGTTTAGGAGGGACAGGAGTCGAGCAGTACTTC; CDR3aa: CASSLGGTGVEQYF
j_gene: TRBJ2-1; d_gene: .; v_gene: TRBV4-1; abundance: .; CDR3nt: TGCGCCAGCAGCCAAGGGCCGGGCCGTAGCTCCTACAATGAGCAGTTCTTC; CDR3aa: CASSQGPGRSSYNEQFF
j_gene: TRBJ2-1; d_gene: TRBD1; v_gene: TRBV7-9; abundance: .; CDR3nt: TGTGCCAGCAGCTTAGTTGGACAGGGCTCCAATGAGCAGTTCTTC; CDR3aa: CASSLVGQGSNEQFF
j_gene: TRBJ2-2; d_gene: TRBD1; v_gene: TRBV6-5; abundance: few; CDR3nt: TGTGCCAGCAAAGACCCCCCGGGACAGGGGGCCTTTTTGACCGGGGAGCTGTTTTTT; CDR3aa: CASKDPPGQGAFLTGELFF
j_gene: TRBJ2-7; d_gene: TRBD1; v_gene: TRBV10-3; abundance: few; CDR3nt: TGTGCCACGACAGGGAGTCCAGACGAGCAGTACTTC; CDR3aa: CATTGSPDEQYF
j_gene: TRBJ1-2; d_gene: TRBD1; v_gene: TRBV6-5; abundance: .; CDR3nt: TGTGCCAGCAGTTACCTGACCCCCCTGACAGGGGAGAATGGCTACACCTTC; CDR3aa: CASSYLTPLTGENGYTF
j_gene: TRBJ2-1; d_gene: .; v_gene: TRBV4-1; abundance: .; CDR3nt: TGCGCCAGCAGCCAAGTATCCGAATCCTACAATGAGCAGTTCTTC; CDR3aa: CASSQVSESYNEQFF
j_gene: TRBJ2-7; d_gene: TRBD1; v_gene: TRBV10-3; abundance: .; CDR3nt: TGTGCCATCAGTGCGACAGGGAACTCCTACGAGCAGTACTTC; CDR3aa: CAISATGNSYEQYF
j_gene: TRBJ1-6; d_gene: .; v_gene: TRBV12-3/TRBV12-4; abundance: .; CDR3nt: TGTGCCAGCACCCAGGAGACTGGTCATAATTCACCCCTCCACTTT; CDR3aa: CASTQETGHNSPLHF
j_gene: TRBJ2-1; d_gene: TRBD2; v_gene: TRBV4-1; abundance: .; CDR3nt: TGCGCCAGCAGCCAGGTCCTAGCGGGGGGGCGGAATGAGCAGTTCTTC; CDR3aa: CASSQVLAGGRNEQFF
j_gene: TRBJ2-1; d_gene: .; v_gene: TRBV7-3; abundance: .; CDR3nt: TGTGCCAGCAGCTTAAACTCGGGCGATGAGCAGTTCTTC; CDR3aa: CASSLNSGDEQFF
j_gene: TRBJ2-5; d_gene: .; v_gene: TRBV9; abundance: .; CDR3nt: TGTGCCAGCAGCGTAGCCCCTAGCCGGGAGCGGCAAGAGACCCAGTACTTC; CDR3aa: CASSVAPSRERQETQYF
j_gene: TRBJ1-1; d_gene: .; v_gene: TRBV7-8; abundance: .; CDR3nt: TGTGCCAGCAGCTTAGCAGCCGGGACACCACCTGAAGCTTTCTTT; CDR3aa: CASSLAAGTPPEAFF
j_gene: TRBJ2-3; d_gene: .; v_gene: TRBV4-1; abundance: .; CDR3nt: TGCGCCAGCAGCCAAGAACCGGGCCTTTCCTACGAGACAGATACGCAGTATTTT; CDR3aa: CASSQEPGLSYETDTQYF
j_gene: TRBJ1-2; d_gene: TRBD1; v_gene: TRBV27; abundance: .; CDR3nt: TGTGCCAGCAGTTACTCCGGGACAGGGGGCAGCAACTATGGCTACACCTTC; CDR3aa: CASSYSGTGGSNYGYTF
j_gene: TRBJ1-5; d_gene: TRBD1; v_gene: TRBV24-1; abundance: .; CDR3nt: TGTGCCACCAGGACGACAGGGGATCGGAAGCCCCAGCATTTT; CDR3aa: CATRTTGDRKPQHF